Listed below are T cell receptor beta chains from one sample, sequenced in a study of cytomegalovirus exposure and HLA in healthy donors. Only in-frame clones appear in the TCRdb table, and some are missing; sequencing was by immunoSEQ multiplex PCR. The profile shows about 140,000 clones, almost 90% of them singletons. The sequenced sample consisted of PBMCs. The receptor source for this set is a young woman in good health and CMV-seropositive. Each CDR3 is given with its conserved first and last residue. A D gene is named only where the DNA matches it firmly.

CDR3 protein: CAWSVGQLTGYEQYF
CDR3 DNA: TGTGCCTGGAGTGTTGGGCAGTTGACCGGCTACGAGCAGTACTTC
V gene: TRBV30
J gene: TRBJ2-7
D gene: -

CDR3 protein: CASSYSGGNTEAFF
CDR3 DNA: TGCGCCAGCAGCTACTCCGGGGGAAACACTGAAGCTTTCTTT
V gene: TRBV5-1
J gene: TRBJ1-1
D gene: -

CDR3 protein: CASSEIRPFF
CDR3 DNA: TGTGCCAGCAGTGAAATCAGGCCTTTCTTC
V gene: TRBV6-1
J gene: TRBJ2-1
D gene: -

CDR3 protein: CASSSTRTVDTQYF
CDR3 DNA: TGTGCCAGCAGCTCCACCCGGACAGTAGATACGCAGTATTTT
V gene: TRBV7-6
J gene: TRBJ2-3
D gene: -

CDR3 protein: CASEGNAGGETQYF
CDR3 DNA: TGTGCCAGCGAAGGGAATGCCGGGGGGGAGACCCAGTACTTC
V gene: TRBV11-2
J gene: TRBJ2-5
D gene: TRBD2

CDR3 protein: CATQGVTTTNEKLFF
CDR3 DNA: TGTGCCACGCAAGGGGTTACTACAACTAATGAAAAACTGTTTTTT
V gene: TRBV15
J gene: TRBJ1-4
D gene: -

CDR3 protein: CASSPRMGGSRYEQYF
CDR3 DNA: TGTGCCAGCAGTCCCCGAATGGGGGGGTCGAGGTACGAGCAGTACTTC
V gene: TRBV27
J gene: TRBJ2-7
D gene: TRBD2

CDR3 protein: CAWGQSRAYNSPLHF
CDR3 DNA: TGTGCCTGGGGCCAGTCCAGGGCCTATAATTCACCCCTCCACTTT
V gene: TRBV30
J gene: TRBJ1-6
D gene: -

CDR3 protein: CAIGGQGGAGELFF
CDR3 DNA: TGTGCCATCGGGGGACAGGGAGGCGCCGGGGAGCTGTTTTTT
V gene: TRBV10-3
J gene: TRBJ2-2
D gene: TRBD1

CDR3 protein: CASRALLKGQGKDYEQYF
CDR3 DNA: TGTGCCAGCAGAGCTCTTTTGAAGGGACAGGGAAAAGACTACGAGCAGTACTTC
V gene: TRBV2
J gene: TRBJ2-7
D gene: TRBD1

CDR3 protein: CASSFRDTSPLHF
CDR3 DNA: TGTGCCAGCAGCTTCCGAGACACATCACCCCTCCACTTT
V gene: TRBV7-9
J gene: TRBJ1-6
D gene: -

CDR3 protein: CASSSPQGYQETQYF
CDR3 DNA: TGTGCCAGCAGTTCCCCGCAGGGGTACCAAGAGACCCAGTACTTC
V gene: TRBV6-5
J gene: TRBJ2-5
D gene: -

CDR3 protein: CASSERGQEETYGYTF
CDR3 DNA: TGTGCCAGCAGTGAACGGGGACAGGAAGAAACTTATGGCTACACCTTC
V gene: TRBV6-1
J gene: TRBJ1-2
D gene: TRBD1